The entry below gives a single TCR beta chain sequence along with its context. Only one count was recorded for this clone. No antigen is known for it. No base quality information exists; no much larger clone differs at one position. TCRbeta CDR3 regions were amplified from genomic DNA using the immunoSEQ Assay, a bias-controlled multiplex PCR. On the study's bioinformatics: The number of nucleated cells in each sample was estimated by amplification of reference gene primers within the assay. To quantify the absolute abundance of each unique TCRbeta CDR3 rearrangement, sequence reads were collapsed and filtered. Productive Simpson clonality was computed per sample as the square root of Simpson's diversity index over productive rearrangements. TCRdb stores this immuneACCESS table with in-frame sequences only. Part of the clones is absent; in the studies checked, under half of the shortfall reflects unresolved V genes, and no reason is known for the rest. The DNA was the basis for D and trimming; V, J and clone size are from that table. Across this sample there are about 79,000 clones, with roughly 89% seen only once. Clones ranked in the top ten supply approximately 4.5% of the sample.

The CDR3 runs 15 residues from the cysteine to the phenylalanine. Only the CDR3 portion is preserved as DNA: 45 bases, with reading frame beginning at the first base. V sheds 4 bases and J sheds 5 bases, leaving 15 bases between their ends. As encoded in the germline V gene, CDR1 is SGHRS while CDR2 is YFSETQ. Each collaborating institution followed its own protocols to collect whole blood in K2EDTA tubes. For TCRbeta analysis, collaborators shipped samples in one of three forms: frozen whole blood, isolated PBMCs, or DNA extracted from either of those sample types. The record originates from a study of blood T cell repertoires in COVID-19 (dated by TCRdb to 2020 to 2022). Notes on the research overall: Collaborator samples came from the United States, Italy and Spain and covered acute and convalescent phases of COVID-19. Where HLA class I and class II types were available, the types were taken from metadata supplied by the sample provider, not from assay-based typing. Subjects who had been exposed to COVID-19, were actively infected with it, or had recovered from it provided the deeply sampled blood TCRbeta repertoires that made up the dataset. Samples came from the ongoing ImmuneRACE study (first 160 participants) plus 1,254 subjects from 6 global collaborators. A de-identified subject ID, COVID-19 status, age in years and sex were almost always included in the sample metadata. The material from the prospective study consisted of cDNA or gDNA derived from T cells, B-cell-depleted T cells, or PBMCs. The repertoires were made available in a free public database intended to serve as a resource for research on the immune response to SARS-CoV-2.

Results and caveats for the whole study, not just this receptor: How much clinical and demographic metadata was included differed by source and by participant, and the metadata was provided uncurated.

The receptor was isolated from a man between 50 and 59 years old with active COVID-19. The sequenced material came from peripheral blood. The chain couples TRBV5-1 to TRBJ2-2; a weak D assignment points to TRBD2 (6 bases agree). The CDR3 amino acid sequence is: CASSPGVGRTGELFF. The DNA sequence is TGCGCCAGCAGCCCCGGAGTAGGGAGGACCGGGGAGCTGTTTTTT.